This TCR beta chain was identified in a study of metastatic and nonmetastatic thyroid tumors. Background on the study: A comparison of repertoires was made across blood and tumor or nodule tissue from malignant and benign thyroid patients. Study-level results: Compared with benign nodules, malignant thyroid tumors were reported to have significantly higher TCR beta diversity in both blood and tumor.

Ten or more counts support this clone. Its antigen is not identified. There were no patients who had received any treatment before thyroid surgery. As originally analysed: The authors used CDR3 differences across clinicopathological groups to build a distant-metastasis classifier for papillary thyroid cancer. TCRdb re-called the PCR reads via MiXCR. The V and J calls were determined by TCRdb, not by the authors. The sample records 70,000 or so clones, approximately 14% being singletons. CDR1 and CDR2 from the germline V gene are SEHNR and FQNEAQ (reference sequence). This CDR3 has 15 amino acids. V shed 3 bases and J shed 0 bases, with 12 bases lying between them.

Material for sequencing was blood. This clonotype was obtained from a male donor with papillary thyroid cancer or a benign thyroid nodule (not recorded which). Some clones in this sample may be carry-over from other donors' samples. The chain joins TRBV7-9 to TRBJ2-7; D could derive from TRBD1 or TRBD2 (5 bases each). CDR3 loop: CASSFGDPDSYEQYF. CDR3 DNA: TGTGCCAGCAGCTTTGGGGACCCAGACTCCTACGAGCAGTACTTC.